Below, 28 T cell receptor beta chains from the same sample are listed, as sequenced in a study of blood T cell repertoires in COVID-19 (dated by TCRdb to the early 2020s). The method behind the library was the immunoSEQ multiplex PCR assay. This immuneACCESS table, as held by TCRdb, lists in-frame sequences with V and J called but not all clones. Of the missing ones, under half trace to an unresolved V gene in checked studies; the others have no known cause. In all, the sample holds some 230,000 clones, and roughly 84% of those were seen once. The biggest ten clones account for 3% of the sample. Sequencing was done on a sample of peripheral blood. The receptor set was obtained from a woman younger than 45 who had recovered from COVID-19.

V is TRBV9 and J is TRBJ2-2, with 9 bases matching TRBD2. V trimming: 4 bases; J trimming: 4 bases; junction bases outside the gene matches: 11. Germline-derived CDR1 and CDR2 are SGDLS and YYNGEE. The CDR3 covers 17 residues. The CDR3: CASSTFPGLAGTGELFF. In DNA form, the CDR3 reads TGTGCCAGCAGCACGTTTCCGGGACTAGCCGGCACCGGGGAGCTGTTTTTT.

The chain uses TRBV9 and TRBJ2-1, with TRBD2 as a possible D gene (6 bases). Germline V CDR1 and CDR2: SGDLS, YYNGEE. The CDR3 runs to 17 residues. Between the trimmed V and J ends, which lost 4 bases and 0 bases, there was a span of 17 bases. CDR3 amino acids: CASSPRGSAASYNEQFF. In nucleotides, the CDR3 is TGTGCCAGCAGCCCCCGGGGGTCGGCGGCCTCCTACAATGAGCAGTTCTTC.

The rearrangement uses TRBV7-9 and TRBJ2-1, with 8 bases identical to TRBD1. Germline V CDR1 and CDR2: SEHNR, FQNEAQ (reference sequence). V was clipped by 5 bases and J by 6 bases; unmatched bases: 12. The CDR3 has 16 amino acids. This CDR3 reads CASSPGAGGAVNEQFF. Written as DNA, the CDR3 is TGTGCCAGCAGCCCGGGCGCAGGGGGCGCGGTCAATGAGCAGTTCTTC.

In its sample, this clone was seen a few times. CDR3 in DNA: TGTGCCATCAGTGACGGAGTCCTGGGAGCTTCGAACACCGGGGAGCTGTTTTTT. Translated: CAISDGVLGASNTGELFF. This chain connects TRBV10-3 to TRBJ2-2, with D perhaps matching TRBD2 (5 bases). Trimming took off 3 bases at V and 0 bases at J, with 17 bases between the two ends. The CDR3 is 18 amino acids. Looked up from germline, CDR1 is ENHRY and CDR2 is SYGVKD.

The V and J genes are TRBV5-4 and TRBJ2-7; D possibly corresponds to TRBD2 (6 bases). V was trimmed by 4 bases and J by 2 bases, leaving 19 bases between them. The CDR3 spans 16 residues. Germline CDR1 is SGHNT and CDR2 is YYREEE (reference sequence). In DNA, the CDR3 is TGTGCCAGCAGCCCCCGGGGGAGAGCCTCGACCTACGAGCAGTACTTC. Translation: CASSPRGRASTYEQYF.

The chain combines TRBV27 with TRBJ2-7, with TRBD1 matching over 7 bases. This CDR3 is 13 amino acids long. J was trimmed by 7 bases and V by 3 bases; bases with no gene match: 6. CDR1 MNHEY and CDR2 SMNVEV come from the germline V gene (reference sequence). This chain's CDR3 is CASSFDRAGEQYF. The CDR3 region has the DNA TGTGCCAGCAGTTTCGACAGGGCTGGGGAGCAGTACTTC.

The CDR3 coding sequence is TGTGCCAGCAGAGACCCGGGACAGGGGTCCTACGAGCAGTACTTC. This encodes CASRDPGQGSYEQYF. The chain employs TRBV6-5 and TRBJ2-7, with TRBD1 matching over 10 bases. CDR1 is MNHEY and CDR2 is SVGAGI in the germline V gene. The CDR3 is 15 residues long. V was pared by 6 bases and J by 1 base, with 6 bases of the junction left unmatched.

V usage is TRBV6-2 or TRBV6-3 and J usage is TRBJ2-7; the D gene is possibly TRBD1 (6 bases). Looked up from germline, CDR1 is MNHEY and CDR2 is SVGEGT. The CDR3 runs 12 residues. Trimming took 6 bases from V and 4 from J, leaving 10 bases between them. The CDR3 bases are TGTGCCAGCAGCGCGGACAGTTACGAGCAGTACTTC. Amino acids: CASSADSYEQYF.

The chain joins TRBV19 to TRBJ2-7, with 10 bases matching TRBD2. J lost 4 bases, V lost 2 bases, and 8 bases had no gene match. Looked up from germline, CDR1 is LNHDA and CDR2 is SQIVND (reference sequence). The CDR3 totals 16 residues. In nucleotides, the CDR3 is TGTGCCAGTAGTATATGGGAGGCTAGCGGGAGTTACGAGCAGTACTTC. Its protein product is CASSIWEASGSYEQYF.

This clone has only one observation. The chain carries TRBV13 and TRBJ2-1; TRBD2 agrees at 13 bases. The ends lost 4 bases at V and 9 bases at J; junction bases unmatched: 6. The CDR3 is made up of 15 amino acids. Germline V lookup: CDR1 PRHDT, CDR2 FYEKMQ (reference sequence). CDR3 amino acids: CASSSSTSGRAEQFF. The CDR3 DNA reads as TGTGCCAGCAGCTCTAGCACTAGCGGGAGGGCTGAGCAGTTCTTC. Together with reference TRBV13 and TRBJ2-1, the CDR3 gives the full variable domain: AAGVIQSPRHLIKEKRETATLKCYPIPRHDTVYWYQQGPGQDPQFLISFYEKMQSDKGSIPDRFSAQQFSDYHSELNMSSLELGDSALYFCASSSSTSGRAEQFFGPGTRLTVL.

This chain connects TRBV3-1 (or the pseudogene TRBV3-2) to TRBJ1-5; D gene ambiguous. Germline CDR1 and CDR2: LGHDT and YNNKEL (reference sequence). Trimming removed 1 base at V and 6 bases at J, with 10 bases between. The CDR3 is 14 amino acids. Here the CDR3 reads CASSQGPGSQPQHF. CDR3 nucleotide sequence: TGTGCCAGCAGCCAAGGCCCGGGGAGTCAGCCCCAGCATTTT.

The chain couples TRBV9 to TRBJ2-1; D might be TRBD2 (5 bases). There are 13 residues in the CDR3. V was shortened by 2 bases and J by 4 bases, with 7 bases between the two germline ends. Germline CDR1 reads SGDLS; CDR2 reads YYNGEE. CDR3 protein: CASSVGRYNEQFF. In DNA, the CDR3 is TGTGCCAGCAGCGTGGGGAGATACAATGAGCAGTTCTTC. The complete variable domain, with remaining parts taken from reference TRBV9 and TRBJ2-1, reads DSGVTQTPKHLITATGQRVTLRCSPRSGDLSVYWYQQSLDQGLQFLIQYYNGEERAKGNILERFSAQQFPDLHSELNLSSLELGDSALYFCASSVGRYNEQFFGPGTRLTVL.

The V and J genes are TRBV5-3 and TRBJ2-7, with 8 bases fitting TRBD2. TRBV5-3 is recorded as an ORF, its role being uncertain. V lost 4 bases and J lost 7; bases outside the gene matches: 10. The CDR3 spans 14 residues. The DNA of the CDR3 is TGTGCCAGAAGCGAAACGGGAGGGCCTCTTGAGCAGTACTTC. Translated, it gives CARSETGGPLEQYF.

In this sample, this clone turned up a few times. The chain uses TRBV18 and TRBJ2-2; TRBD1 aligns across 7 bases. With 3 bases clipped from V and 9 bases from J, the junction kept 13 bases outside the gene matches. Germline CDR1 KGHSH, CDR2 LQKENI. The CDR3 length is 16 residues. The DNA of the CDR3 is TGTGCCAGCTCACCGGGGACAGCCCTCCTGTACCGGGAGCTGTTTTTT. Its protein product is CASSPGTALLYRELFF.

The chain joins TRBV7-2 to TRBJ2-2, with TRBD1 as a possible D gene (5 bases). Germline-derived CDR1 and CDR2 are SGHTA and FQGNSA. The V and J ends lost 5 bases and 1 base respectively, with 8 bases between them. The CDR3 covers 14 residues. CDR3 nucleotide sequence: TGTGCCAGCAGCGCGGACATGAACACCGGGGAGCTGTTTTTT. Its protein is CASSADMNTGELFF.

This clone came up once. The chain uses TRBV19 and TRBJ2-1; TRBD2 matches 8 bases. Germline assignment: CDR1 LNHDA and CDR2 SQIVND (reference sequence). With V trimmed by 1 base and J by 4 bases, 6 bases remained unmatched. There are 16 residues in the CDR3. In DNA form, the CDR3 reads TGTGCCAGTAGTATAGGGTGGGCTAGCGGGTACAATGAGCAGTTCTTC. As protein: CASSIGWASGYNEQFF.

The rearrangement links TRBV19 to TRBJ2-1; tentative D call: TRBD2 (8 bases). V shed 6 bases and J shed 0 bases, with 24 bases lying between them. The CDR3 totals 19 residues. Per germline, CDR1 LNHDA and CDR2 SQIVND (reference sequence). CDR3 sequence reads: CASSPGGVWLAGSYNEQFF. CDR3 sequence (DNA): TGTGCCAGTAGCCCAGGGGGAGTTTGGCTAGCGGGCTCCTACAATGAGCAGTTCTTC.

This chain joins TRBV14 and TRBJ1-6, with D perhaps TRBD1 (5 bases). CDR1 is SGHDN and CDR2 is FVKESK in the germline V gene. The CDR3 consists of 13 residues. V was shortened by 5 bases and J by 7 bases, with 9 bases between the two germline ends. The CDR3 nucleotides read TGTGCCAGCAGCGTACAGGAGAATTCACCCCTCCACTTT. It specifies CASSVQENSPLHF.

The chain joins TRBV6-5 to TRBJ2-7, with 7 nucleotides matching TRBD1. The V and J ends lost 4 bases and 2 bases, in that order; junction bases with no gene match: 2. The germline gives CDR1 MNHEY, CDR2 SVGAGI. The CDR3 totals 13 residues. CDR3 in amino acids: CASSSTGPYEQYF. The CDR3 DNA reads TGTGCCAGCAGTTCGACAGGGCCCTACGAGCAGTACTTC.

The chain recombines TRBV30 with TRBJ2-7; 8 nucleotides match TRBD1. This CDR3 has 14 residues. In germline, CDR1 is GTSNPN, CDR2 SVGIG (reference sequence). With 5 bases clipped from V and 0 bases from J, the junction kept 6 bases outside the gene matches. CDR3 loop: CAWATGTGSYEQYF. CDR3 nucleotides: TGTGCCTGGGCTACCGGGACAGGCTCCTACGAGCAGTACTTC.

This chain links TRBV30 with TRBJ1-1; D gene unclear. This CDR3 region has 11 residues. CDR1 is GTSNPN and CDR2 is SVGIG in the germline V gene (reference sequence). V lost 5 bases to trimming and J lost 7 bases, with 11 bases between them. CDR3 loop: CAWDAGNEAFF. Written as DNA, the CDR3 is TGTGCCTGGGATGCGGGGAATGAAGCTTTCTTT. Full variable domain (remainder filled in from reference TRBV30 and TRBJ1-1): SQTIHQWPATLVQPVGSPLSLECTVEGTSNPNLYWYRQAAGRGLQLLFYSVGIGQISSEVPQNLSASRPQDRQFILSSKKLLLSDSGFYLCAWDAGNEAFFGQGTRLTVV.

Details on this clone: This sequence may be a read error, since a much larger clone differs from it by one base. At the DNA level, this CDR3 is encoded by other sequences in the same sample as well. This chain links TRBV7-9 with TRBJ1-5; the D gene is possibly TRBD1 (6 bases). The CDR3 has 13 residues. With 2 bases removed from V and 4 bases from J, the gap between germline ends came to 6 bases. Germline V gene lookup returns CDR1 SEHNR and CDR2 FQNEAQ (reference sequence). CDR3 region: CASSLQGNQPQHF. The CDR3 DNA is TGTGCCAGCAGCTTACAGGGGAATCAGCCCCAGCATTTT.

The CDR3 loop is CASSPWDRGKTDTQYF. In nucleotides, the CDR3 is TGTGCCAGCAGTCCTTGGGACAGGGGTAAAACAGATACGCAGTATTTT. The J gene is TRBJ2-3, the V gene TRBV28, with TRBD1 matching 10 bases. Germline V CDR1 and CDR2: MDHEN, SYDVKM. V was clipped by 5 bases and J by 3 bases; unmatched bases: 8. The CDR3 consists of 16 residues.

This chain joins TRBV6-6 and TRBJ2-2, with D tentatively TRBD1 (5 bases). V shed 7 bases and J shed 2 bases, with 17 bases lying between them. Germline-derived CDR1 and CDR2 are MNHNY and SVGAGI (reference sequence). This CDR3 spans 16 amino acids. The CDR3 DNA reads TGTGCCAGCATCCCACGCCAGGGCCCAAACACCGGGGAGCTGTTTTTT. This sequence encodes CASIPRQGPNTGELFF.

The chain employs TRBV7-3 and TRBJ2-1; D might be TRBD1 (6 bases). V lost 5 bases and J lost 9, with 17 bases in between. The CDR3 covers 14 residues. Germline CDR1 is SGHTA and CDR2 is FQGTGA. The CDR3: CASSPLGGVSEQFF. The CDR3, as DNA: TGTGCCAGCAGCCCCTTAGGGGGAGTGAGTGAGCAGTTCTTC.

This clone was counted only a few times. J is TRBJ1-5 and V is TRBV7-9; D is uncertain. V was trimmed by 5 bases and J by 3 bases, leaving 5 bases between them. The CDR3 is made up of 12 amino acids. Germline loops: CDR1 SEHNR, CDR2 FQNEAQ (reference sequence). As DNA, the CDR3 is TGTGCCAGCAGCATTATCAATCAGCCCCAGCATTTT. Amino acids: CASSIINQPQHF.

The genes are TRBV10-2 and TRBJ2-5, with 8 bases lining up with TRBD1. With 3 bases clipped from V and 5 bases from J, the junction kept 2 bases outside the gene matches. The CDR3 loop spans 13 amino acids. Germline V gene sequence: CDR1 WSHSY, CDR2 SAAADI. The DNA for the CDR3 is TGCGCCAGCAGTGACCCAGGGGGCGAGACCCAGTACTTC. Protein sequence: CASSDPGGETQYF.

This clone was detected only a few times. The chain links TRBV10-2 to TRBJ2-3; the match to TRBD2 covers 10 bases. Per germline, CDR1 WSHSY and CDR2 SAAADI. The length of the CDR3 is 16 residues. J gave up 1 base and V 4 bases, and 5 bases lay outside the gene matches. The CDR3 spells CASSVASGSGTDTQYF. CDR3 coding DNA: TGCGCCAGCAGTGTTGCTAGCGGGAGTGGCACAGATACGCAGTATTTT.